These T cell receptor beta chains were read from a single sample in a study of T cell responses to AZD1222 COVID-19 vaccine. Profiling relied on immunoSEQ multiplex PCR, and the TCRdb table lists in-frame clones only, not all of them. The sample yields approximately 90,000 clones, 90% to 95% seen once. The material was peripheral blood, obtained on day 0 of AZD1222 vaccination. The receptors were sampled from an adult in good health. Each CDR3 is given with its conserved first and last residue. The order of the fields is clone size, J gene, D gene, V gene, CDR3 DNA, CDR3 protein. D genes are given only for firm matches. Not all rows give a size; the values are once, few, many and, for expanded clones, a class.

clone_size: .
j_call: TRBJ1-2
d_call: .
v_call: TRBV19
cdr3_nt: TGTGCCAGTAGTCCCCGACAGCCTGGCTACACCTTC
cdr3_aa: CASSPRQPGYTF

clone_size: .
j_call: TRBJ2-1
d_call: TRBD1
v_call: TRBV27
cdr3_nt: TGTGCCAGCAGTTTGAAGGACAGGGGACGGCATGAGCAGTTCTTC
cdr3_aa: CASSLKDRGRHEQFF

clone_size: .
j_call: TRBJ1-3
d_call: .
v_call: TRBV5-1
cdr3_nt: TGCGCCAGCAGCCCGGACAAGAGAAACACCATATATTTT
cdr3_aa: CASSPDKRNTIYF

clone_size: .
j_call: TRBJ2-1
d_call: .
v_call: TRBV28
cdr3_nt: TGTGCCAGCAGTTTCCGGGCCCATCGGGATGAGCAGTTCTTC
cdr3_aa: CASSFRAHRDEQFF

clone_size: .
j_call: TRBJ2-1
d_call: .
v_call: TRBV29-1
cdr3_nt: TGCAGCGTTGATTTGGTGGCAAATGAGCAGTTCTTC
cdr3_aa: CSVDLVANEQFF

clone_size: few
j_call: TRBJ2-7
d_call: .
v_call: TRBV2
cdr3_nt: TGTGCCAGCCGTTGGCGGACCACCTACGAGCAGTACTTC
cdr3_aa: CASRWRTTYEQYF

clone_size: .
j_call: TRBJ1-1
d_call: .
v_call: TRBV7-8
cdr3_nt: TGTGCCAGCAGCTCGTCCGGGACACAGAACACTGAAGCTTTCTTT
cdr3_aa: CASSSSGTQNTEAFF

clone_size: .
j_call: TRBJ1-4
d_call: .
v_call: TRBV14
cdr3_nt: TGTGCCAGCATGAAAGAGGAGGGTACAGGGTTTGCAACTAATGAAAAACTGTTTTTT
cdr3_aa: CASMKEEGTGFATNEKLFF

clone_size: .
j_call: TRBJ1-1
d_call: .
v_call: TRBV7-2
cdr3_nt: TGTGCCAGCAGCACCTACAGGGACATCGGCACTGAAGCTTTCTTT
cdr3_aa: CASSTYRDIGTEAFF

clone_size: once
j_call: TRBJ2-7
d_call: TRBD2
v_call: TRBV9
cdr3_nt: TGTGCCAGCAGCTCAGTGAGAGCGGGGATGTCCTACGAGCAGTACTTC
cdr3_aa: CASSSVRAGMSYEQYF

clone_size: .
j_call: TRBJ1-4
d_call: .
v_call: TRBV6-1
cdr3_nt: TGTGCCAGCAGTGAAGTCGAAAAACTGTTTTTT
cdr3_aa: CASSEVEKLFF

clone_size: .
j_call: TRBJ1-4
d_call: .
v_call: TRBV6-6
cdr3_nt: TGTGCCAGCACCCTGGCGGCAACTAATGAAAAACTGTTTTTT
cdr3_aa: CASTLAATNEKLFF

clone_size: .
j_call: TRBJ2-7
d_call: .
v_call: TRBV4-1
cdr3_nt: TGCGCCAGCAGCCAAGATCCCAGGGGAGGTTACGAGCAGTACTTC
cdr3_aa: CASSQDPRGGYEQYF

clone_size: .
j_call: TRBJ1-1
d_call: .
v_call: TRBV9
cdr3_nt: TGTGCCAGCAGCACAGGGAAGGGGTACACTGAAGCTTTCTTT
cdr3_aa: CASSTGKGYTEAFF

clone_size: .
j_call: TRBJ1-5
d_call: .
v_call: TRBV6-2/TRBV6-3
cdr3_nt: TGTGCCAGCAGTTTGGGTAGCAATCAGCCCCAGCATTTT
cdr3_aa: CASSLGSNQPQHF

clone_size: .
j_call: TRBJ1-1
d_call: .
v_call: TRBV18
cdr3_nt: TGTGCCAGCTCCCCAAGTGCGGTCGCTGAAGCTTTCTTT
cdr3_aa: CASSPSAVAEAFF

clone_size: once
j_call: TRBJ1-2
d_call: .
v_call: TRBV5-4
cdr3_nt: TGTGCCAGCACCCAGGGAGGAGGGGACTATGGCTACACCTTC
cdr3_aa: CASTQGGGDYGYTF

clone_size: .
j_call: TRBJ2-5
d_call: .
v_call: TRBV12-5
cdr3_nt: TGTGCTAGTGGTTTGGGGGGCGACCGGGAGACCCAGTACTTC
cdr3_aa: CASGLGGDRETQYF

clone_size: once
j_call: TRBJ2-3
d_call: .
v_call: TRBV7-9
cdr3_nt: TGTGCCAGCAGCTATTGGGCCCTACGGGGCGGAGATACGCAGTATTTT
cdr3_aa: CASSYWALRGGDTQYF

clone_size: .
j_call: TRBJ1-1
d_call: .
v_call: TRBV21-1
cdr3_nt: TGTGCCAGCAGCCGTCACAGGGAATTGAACACTGAAGCTTTCTTT
cdr3_aa: CASSRHRELNTEAFF

clone_size: once
j_call: TRBJ1-4
d_call: .
v_call: TRBV20-1
cdr3_nt: TGCAGTGCTAGTATGGCAGCTGCAACTAATGAAAAACTGTTTTTT
cdr3_aa: CSASMAAATNEKLFF

clone_size: .
j_call: TRBJ1-2
d_call: .
v_call: TRBV2
cdr3_nt: TGTGCCAGCGAGAGGCTTGGCTACACCTTC
cdr3_aa: CASERLGYTF

clone_size: .
j_call: TRBJ1-2
d_call: .
v_call: TRBV6-5
cdr3_nt: TGTGCCAGCAGTTACGGCAGGGTTAACTATGGCTACACCTTC
cdr3_aa: CASSYGRVNYGYTF

clone_size: .
j_call: TRBJ2-1
d_call: .
v_call: TRBV12-3/TRBV12-4
cdr3_nt: TGTGCCAGCAGTCTTACAGGGCCCAATGAGCAGTTCTTC
cdr3_aa: CASSLTGPNEQFF

clone_size: .
j_call: TRBJ2-7
d_call: .
v_call: TRBV7-9
cdr3_nt: TGTGCCAGCAGCACTTCAGCTGGAGGAGGCTACGAGCAGTACTTC
cdr3_aa: CASSTSAGGGYEQYF

clone_size: .
j_call: TRBJ1-6
d_call: .
v_call: TRBV4-3
cdr3_nt: TGCGCCAGCCGTCGGGGCTATACGCATAATTCACCCCTCCACTTT
cdr3_aa: CASRRGYTHNSPLHF

clone_size: .
j_call: TRBJ1-6
d_call: TRBD1
v_call: TRBV19
cdr3_nt: TGTGCCAGTAGTATAAACAGGGGGGATTCACCCCTCCACTTT
cdr3_aa: CASSINRGDSPLHF

clone_size: .
j_call: TRBJ1-1
d_call: .
v_call: TRBV7-9
cdr3_nt: TGTGCCAGCAGCCGAACAGGAGGGGACACTGAAGCTTTCTTT
cdr3_aa: CASSRTGGDTEAFF

clone_size: .
j_call: TRBJ1-4
d_call: TRBD1
v_call: TRBV2
cdr3_nt: TGTGCCAGCAGTACCGTGACAGGGATTGATGAAAAACTGTTTTTT
cdr3_aa: CASSTVTGIDEKLFF

clone_size: .
j_call: TRBJ2-5
d_call: TRBD2
v_call: TRBV6-5
cdr3_nt: TGTGCCAGCAGTCCGGGACTAGCCCAAGAGACCCAGTACTTC
cdr3_aa: CASSPGLAQETQYF

clone_size: .
j_call: TRBJ1-4
d_call: TRBD1
v_call: TRBV11-2
cdr3_nt: TGTGCCAGCAGCTCGGACAGGGGGCTGGGAGAAAAACTGTTTTTT
cdr3_aa: CASSSDRGLGEKLFF

clone_size: .
j_call: TRBJ1-6
d_call: .
v_call: TRBV7-3
cdr3_nt: TGTGCCAGCAGCTTAGGGGATAATTCACCCCTCCACTTT
cdr3_aa: CASSLGDNSPLHF

clone_size: .
j_call: TRBJ1-1
d_call: TRBD1
v_call: TRBV7-2
cdr3_nt: TGTGCCAGCAGCTTAGTGGGACAGGGTTCCACTGAAGCTTTCTTT
cdr3_aa: CASSLVGQGSTEAFF

clone_size: once
j_call: TRBJ2-7
d_call: TRBD2
v_call: TRBV10-3
cdr3_nt: TGTGCCATCAGTGGGGGGGTACTAGCGGGACCAGTCTCCTACGAGCAGTACTTC
cdr3_aa: CAISGGVLAGPVSYEQYF

clone_size: .
j_call: TRBJ2-1
d_call: TRBD2
v_call: TRBV7-9
cdr3_nt: TGTGCCAGCAGCTTAGGGCAGACTAGCGGGGGGGACTATGAGCAGTTCTTC
cdr3_aa: CASSLGQTSGGDYEQFF

clone_size: .
j_call: TRBJ1-5
d_call: .
v_call: TRBV5-1
cdr3_nt: TGCGCCAGCAGCTTGGAGGGGTATCAGCCCCAGCATTTT
cdr3_aa: CASSLEGYQPQHF

clone_size: .
j_call: TRBJ1-4
d_call: .
v_call: TRBV6-5
cdr3_nt: TGTGCCTCTCGGGAGGGGCCAGCTAATGAAAAACTGTTTTTT
cdr3_aa: CASREGPANEKLFF

clone_size: few
j_call: TRBJ1-4
d_call: TRBD1
v_call: TRBV7-9
cdr3_nt: TGTGCCAGCAAACCGACAGGGGGTATTGATAAACTGTTTTTT
cdr3_aa: CASKPTGGIDKLFF

clone_size: .
j_call: TRBJ1-2
d_call: .
v_call: TRBV3-1/TRBV3-2
cdr3_nt: TGTGCCAGCAGCCAAGCCCTCTATGGCTACACCTTC
cdr3_aa: CASSQALYGYTF

clone_size: .
j_call: TRBJ2-1
d_call: .
v_call: TRBV7-3
cdr3_nt: TGTGCCAGCAGCTTAACATGGCAGAGCAACAATGAGCAGTTCTTC
cdr3_aa: CASSLTWQSNNEQFF

clone_size: once
j_call: TRBJ2-3
d_call: TRBD2
v_call: TRBV5-1
cdr3_nt: TGCGCCAGCAGCTCTCCCGGACTAGCCGAATACACAGATACGCAGTATTTT
cdr3_aa: CASSSPGLAEYTDTQYF

clone_size: .
j_call: TRBJ1-1
d_call: .
v_call: TRBV28
cdr3_nt: TGTGCCAGCAGTACGCCGGGACTCATGAACACTGAAGCTTTCTTT
cdr3_aa: CASSTPGLMNTEAFF

clone_size: .
j_call: TRBJ1-4
d_call: .
v_call: TRBV20-1
cdr3_nt: TGCAGTGCAAGTTCTAATGAAAAACTGTTTTTT
cdr3_aa: CSASSNEKLFF

clone_size: .
j_call: TRBJ1-2
d_call: .
v_call: TRBV6-6
cdr3_nt: TGTGCCAGCAGTAGGCCTTCTAACTATGGCTACACCTTC
cdr3_aa: CASSRPSNYGYTF

clone_size: .
j_call: TRBJ1-3
d_call: .
v_call: TRBV10-1
cdr3_nt: TGCGCCAGCAGTCTTGGAAACTCTGGAAACACCATATATTTT
cdr3_aa: CASSLGNSGNTIYF

clone_size: .
j_call: TRBJ2-3
d_call: .
v_call: TRBV19
cdr3_nt: TGTGCCAGTAGAGGGAGCGGCACAGATACGCAGTATTTT
cdr3_aa: CASRGSGTDTQYF

clone_size: .
j_call: TRBJ2-1
d_call: TRBD2
v_call: TRBV6-1
cdr3_nt: TGTGCCAGCACCCTAGCGGGGGGCATCAATGAGCAGTTCTTC
cdr3_aa: CASTLAGGINEQFF

clone_size: .
j_call: TRBJ1-5
d_call: .
v_call: TRBV7-9
cdr3_nt: TGTGCCAGCAGCCCGACTGGGAATCAGCCCCAGCATTTT
cdr3_aa: CASSPTGNQPQHF

clone_size: .
j_call: TRBJ2-5
d_call: TRBD1
v_call: TRBV24-1
cdr3_nt: TGTGCCACCAGTGCATGGACAGGGGGCCGGGAGACCCAGTACTTC
cdr3_aa: CATSAWTGGRETQYF

clone_size: .
j_call: TRBJ1-2
d_call: .
v_call: TRBV10-3
cdr3_nt: TGTGCCATCAGTGAGTCAGGTGTAGAAGGCTACACCTTC
cdr3_aa: CAISESGVEGYTF

clone_size: .
j_call: TRBJ1-5
d_call: .
v_call: TRBV24-1
cdr3_nt: TGTGCCACCAGTGATTTGAGGACTGAGGTCCGCAATCAGCCCCAGCATTTT
cdr3_aa: CATSDLRTEVRNQPQHF

clone_size: .
j_call: TRBJ1-5
d_call: .
v_call: TRBV6-2/TRBV6-3
cdr3_nt: TGTGCCAGCAGTTACTCGATCCGAAGTCAGCCCCAGCATTTT
cdr3_aa: CASSYSIRSQPQHF

clone_size: once
j_call: TRBJ1-3
d_call: .
v_call: TRBV7-2
cdr3_nt: TGTGCCAGCAGCTTATCTTTTTCTGGAAACACCATATATTTT
cdr3_aa: CASSLSFSGNTIYF

clone_size: .
j_call: TRBJ1-2
d_call: TRBD1
v_call: TRBV5-1
cdr3_nt: TGCGCCAGCAGCTTACTGACAGGGGCGCTAGACTATGGCTACACCTTC
cdr3_aa: CASSLLTGALDYGYTF

clone_size: .
j_call: TRBJ2-7
d_call: TRBD1
v_call: TRBV14
cdr3_nt: TGTGCCAGCAGTCTCCAGGGGGTGGGAGCCTACGAGCAGTACTTC
cdr3_aa: CASSLQGVGAYEQYF

clone_size: .
j_call: TRBJ2-5
d_call: .
v_call: TRBV11-1
cdr3_nt: TGTGCCAGCAGCTTAGCTGGGGGGAAAGAGACCCAGTACTTC
cdr3_aa: CASSLAGGKETQYF

clone_size: .
j_call: TRBJ2-5
d_call: TRBD2
v_call: TRBV29-1
cdr3_nt: TGCAGCGTTGAAGCCCGCGGGAGGGCCTTGGAGACCCAGTACTTC
cdr3_aa: CSVEARGRALETQYF

clone_size: .
j_call: TRBJ2-4
d_call: .
v_call: TRBV7-9
cdr3_nt: TGTGCCAGCAGCTTCACAGACGCCCACTTTCAGTACTTC
cdr3_aa: CASSFTDAHFQYF

clone_size: .
j_call: TRBJ2-1
d_call: TRBD2
v_call: TRBV11-3
cdr3_nt: TGTGCCAGCAGCATCTCAGGGGGGCTAGCGGGAGCGAATGAGCAGTTCTTC
cdr3_aa: CASSISGGLAGANEQFF

clone_size: .
j_call: TRBJ1-3
d_call: .
v_call: TRBV7-2
cdr3_nt: TGTGCCAGCAGCTCCAGTGGACACACCATATATTTT
cdr3_aa: CASSSSGHTIYF